The clone carrying this TCR beta chain was seen only a few times. The antigen is not known. Deletions cut 2 bases from V and 3 bases from J, with 11 bases between. The CDR3 contains 14 residues. In germline, CDR1 is MNHEY, CDR2 SVGEGT. The data were taken from a study of response to subunit inactivated influenza vaccine. General study findings and limits: The authors proposed limited new T cell recruitment per seasonal influenza vaccination.

A single record per CDR3 protein comes from TCRdb applying MiXCR to the RT-PCR reads. The data show hundreds of thousands of distinct CDR3 sequences, approximately 17% seen once. Specimen: PBMCs from blood, collected roughly 5 days after vaccination. The sequence derives from a middle-aged man who received an inactivated influenza vaccine. This chain joins TRBV6-2 or TRBV6-3 and TRBJ2-7; D ambiguous. The CDR3 region is CASSYPGEHYEQYF. The CDR3 bases are TGTGCCAGCAGTTACCCAGGAGAACACTACGAGCAGTACTTC.